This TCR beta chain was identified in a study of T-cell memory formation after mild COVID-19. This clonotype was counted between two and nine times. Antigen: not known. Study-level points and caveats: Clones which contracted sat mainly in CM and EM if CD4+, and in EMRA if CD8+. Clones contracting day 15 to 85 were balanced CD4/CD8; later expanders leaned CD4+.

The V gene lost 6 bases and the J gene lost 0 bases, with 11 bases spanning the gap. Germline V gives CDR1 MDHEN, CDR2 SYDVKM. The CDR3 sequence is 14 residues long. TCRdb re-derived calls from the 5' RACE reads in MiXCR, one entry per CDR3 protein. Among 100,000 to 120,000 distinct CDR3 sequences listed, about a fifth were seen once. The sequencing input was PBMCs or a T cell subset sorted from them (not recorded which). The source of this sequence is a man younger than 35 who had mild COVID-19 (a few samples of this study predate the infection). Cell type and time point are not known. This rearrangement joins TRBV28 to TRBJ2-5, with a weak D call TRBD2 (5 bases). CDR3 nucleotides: TGTGCCAGCAGCCTAAGGGAGTACCAAGAGACCCAGTACTTC. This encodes CASSLREYQETQYF.